The clone carrying this T cell receptor (beta chain) occurred a few times. Its antigen is still unknown. Tagging with unique molecular identifiers was applied to individual cDNA molecules. MiXCR was run by TCRdb on the 5' RACE reads, yielding one entry per CDR3 protein. This table holds some 100,000 distinct CDR3 sequences, about 14% found once. This sample was taken from a study of early T cells in non-severe SARS-CoV-2 infection. Study as a whole: The sequenced material was bulk RNA from unsorted whole blood, and its chains were unpaired. Study results and limitations: Database matching using VDJdb favored anti-spike CD8 responses, with private and CD4 specificities left missing.

The CDR3 totals 14 residues. V shed 6 bases and J shed 0 bases, with 11 bases lying between them. CDR1 and CDR2 (germline): SNHLY, FYNNEI. The sequenced sample consisted of whole blood. The TCR comes from an adult who was a healthcare worker with PCR-confirmed SARS-CoV-2 infection or an uninfected control (not recorded which). V and J are TRBV2 and TRBJ1-1, with D possibly TRBD1 on 5 matching bases. CDR3 loop: CASSGLGLNTEAFF. The DNA for the CDR3 is TGTGCCAGCAGCGGACTGGGGCTGAACACTGAAGCTTTCTTT.